A selection of T cell receptor beta chains follows, all from one sample in a study of blood T cell repertoires in COVID-19. The table came from immunoSEQ multiplex PCR; TCRdb's copy has only in-frame clones and leaves some out. The table lists roughly 180,000 clones, roughly 85% of them singletons. The sequenced material came from peripheral blood. The receptors derive from a woman aged 50 to 60 with COVID-19, enrolled during active disease. Both conserved end residues are part of each CDR3.

j_gene	v_gene	CDR3aa
TRBJ2-3	TRBV10-3	CAINSGGEDTQYF
TRBJ1-6	TRBV10-2	CASGVTSLAESYNSPLHF
TRBJ2-4	TRBV6-2/TRBV6-3	CASSGTGGAKNIQYF
TRBJ1-2	TRBV12-3/TRBV12-4	CASSPTGDYGYTF
TRBJ2-1	TRBV4-1	CASSPGGGGAIYNEQFF
TRBJ2-3	TRBV5-5	CASIVSGGPDTQYF
TRBJ2-5	TRBV21-1	CASRGGAGTSGLDGETQYF
TRBJ2-2	TRBV11-2	CASSLDNREGAGELFF
TRBJ2-7	TRBV5-1	CASSSAASGAVYEQYF
TRBJ2-5	TRBV5-1	CASSRRGGAEETQYF
TRBJ1-5	TRBV27	CASREEGARLPQHF
TRBJ2-5	TRBV7-9	CASSLQGFVETQYF
TRBJ2-5	TRBV4-2	CASSQDTTSVQETQYF
TRBJ1-6	TRBV30	CAWSTMAYNSPLHF
TRBJ2-1	TRBV6-6	CASGQYNEQFF
TRBJ1-1	TRBV19	CASSTEAQGAFGEAFF
TRBJ1-5	TRBV2	CASRGGANQPQHF
TRBJ1-1	TRBV6-5	CASSMDRGLGTEAFF
TRBJ2-3	TRBV6-6	CASTQELGLESDTQYF
TRBJ1-2	TRBV5-6	CASSYTGSGGYTF
TRBJ1-2	TRBV20-1	CSSYGQGGYTF
TRBJ2-2	TRBV4-1	CASSQARWGGTNTGELFF
TRBJ1-5	TRBV10-3	CAISESTPVGGAQHF
TRBJ1-4	TRBV18	CASSPTVNEKLFF
TRBJ2-1	TRBV18	CASSPGTSGMNEQFF
TRBJ2-3	TRBV11-3	CASSSQTSLDTQYF
TRBJ1-6	TRBV27	CASRDRSYNSPLHF
TRBJ1-6	TRBV5-4	CASSGTGEGGTPLHF
TRBJ2-2	TRBV2	CASSGQGYTGELFF
TRBJ2-7	TRBV2	CASRGDSSYEQYF
TRBJ2-1	TRBV9	CASNTGLAGRNEQFF
TRBJ1-2	TRBV6-5	CASNSYSGGYTF
TRBJ1-4	TRBV19	CASNFRGRDNEKLFF
TRBJ1-6	TRBV9	CASSVGGSNSPLHF
TRBJ1-4	TRBV6-2/TRBV6-3	CASSYVNGNRGSTNEKLFF
TRBJ2-1	TRBV10-1	CASSQGSYNEQFF
TRBJ2-5	TRBV6-5	CASSRGLANQETQYF
TRBJ2-7	TRBV5-1	CASSLGDSTYEQYF
TRBJ2-4	TRBV19	CASSIDGAKNIQYF
TRBJ2-7	TRBV11-2	CASSFSAGESYEQYF
TRBJ1-2	TRBV27	CASSFYRDNYGYTF
TRBJ2-5	TRBV3-1/TRBV3-2	CASVGASGGPGGETQYF
TRBJ1-2	TRBV5-1	CASSLLAASYGYTF
TRBJ2-7	TRBV18	CASSNMDRYEQYF
TRBJ2-1	TRBV18	CASSLGLNNEQFF
TRBJ2-3	TRBV28	CASSLGGGITDTQYF
TRBJ2-1	TRBV5-1	CASSLSGTSFGEQFF
TRBJ1-2	TRBV19	CASSIAGRDYGYTF
TRBJ2-7	TRBV18	CASSNSGGYEQYF
TRBJ2-7	TRBV6-6	CASRLGGSSYEQYF
TRBJ2-3	TRBV4-1	CASSPRLAGSIPTDTQYF